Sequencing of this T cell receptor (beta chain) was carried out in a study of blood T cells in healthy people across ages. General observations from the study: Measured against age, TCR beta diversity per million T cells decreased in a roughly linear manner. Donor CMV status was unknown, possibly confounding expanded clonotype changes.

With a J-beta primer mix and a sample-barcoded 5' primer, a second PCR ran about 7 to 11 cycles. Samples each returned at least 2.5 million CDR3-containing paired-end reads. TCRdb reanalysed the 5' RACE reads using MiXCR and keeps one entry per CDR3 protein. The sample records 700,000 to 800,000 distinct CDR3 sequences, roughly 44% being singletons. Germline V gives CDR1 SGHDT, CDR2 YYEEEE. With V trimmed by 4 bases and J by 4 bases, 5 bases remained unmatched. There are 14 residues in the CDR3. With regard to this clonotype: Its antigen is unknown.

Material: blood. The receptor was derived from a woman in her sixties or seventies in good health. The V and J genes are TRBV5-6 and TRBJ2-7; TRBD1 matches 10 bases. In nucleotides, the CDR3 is TGTGCCAGCAGCGTGGGACAGGGGAGGTACGAGCAGTACTTC. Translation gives CASSVGQGRYEQYF.